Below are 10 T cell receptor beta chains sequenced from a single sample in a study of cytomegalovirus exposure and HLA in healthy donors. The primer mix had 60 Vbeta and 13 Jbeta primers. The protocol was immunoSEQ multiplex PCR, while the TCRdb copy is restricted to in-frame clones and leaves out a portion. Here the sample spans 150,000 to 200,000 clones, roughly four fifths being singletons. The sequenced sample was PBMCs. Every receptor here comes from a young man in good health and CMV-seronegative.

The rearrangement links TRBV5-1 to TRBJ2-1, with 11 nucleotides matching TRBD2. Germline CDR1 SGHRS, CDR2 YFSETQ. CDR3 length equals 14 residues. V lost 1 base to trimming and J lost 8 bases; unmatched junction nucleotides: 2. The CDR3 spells CASSLTSGSDEQFF. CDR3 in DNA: TGCGCCAGCAGCTTGACTAGCGGGAGCGATGAGCAGTTCTTC.

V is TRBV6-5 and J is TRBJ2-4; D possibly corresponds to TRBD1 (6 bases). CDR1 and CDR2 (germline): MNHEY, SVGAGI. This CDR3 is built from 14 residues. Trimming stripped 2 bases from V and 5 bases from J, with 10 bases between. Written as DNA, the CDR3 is TGTGCCAGCAGTTACGTACAGGGCCAAAACATTCAGTACTTC. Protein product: CASSYVQGQNIQYF.

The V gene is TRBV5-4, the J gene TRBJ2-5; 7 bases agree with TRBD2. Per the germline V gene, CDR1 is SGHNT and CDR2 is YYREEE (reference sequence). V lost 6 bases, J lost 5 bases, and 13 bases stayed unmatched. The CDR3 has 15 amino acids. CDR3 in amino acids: CASTNVGGSGETQYF. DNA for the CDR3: TGTGCCAGCACCAATGTAGGCGGGAGTGGGGAGACCCAGTACTTC.

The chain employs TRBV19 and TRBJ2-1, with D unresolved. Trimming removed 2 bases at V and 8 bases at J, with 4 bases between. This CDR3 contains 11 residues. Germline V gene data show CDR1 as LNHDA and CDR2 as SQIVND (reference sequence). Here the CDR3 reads CASSILYEQFF. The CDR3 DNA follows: TGTGCCAGTAGTATACTTTATGAGCAGTTCTTC.

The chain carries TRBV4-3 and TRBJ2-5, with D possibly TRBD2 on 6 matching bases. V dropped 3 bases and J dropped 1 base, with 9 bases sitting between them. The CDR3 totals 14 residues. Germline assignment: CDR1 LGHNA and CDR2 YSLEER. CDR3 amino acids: CASSQGGVQETQYF. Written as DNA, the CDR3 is TGCGCCAGCAGCCAGGGGGGAGTCCAAGAGACCCAGTACTTC.

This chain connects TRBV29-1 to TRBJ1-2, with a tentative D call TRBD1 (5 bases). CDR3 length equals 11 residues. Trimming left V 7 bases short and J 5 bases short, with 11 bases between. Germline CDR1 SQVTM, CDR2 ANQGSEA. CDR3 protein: CSAQTVYGYTF. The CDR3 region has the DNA TGCAGCGCCCAGACAGTTTATGGCTACACCTTC.

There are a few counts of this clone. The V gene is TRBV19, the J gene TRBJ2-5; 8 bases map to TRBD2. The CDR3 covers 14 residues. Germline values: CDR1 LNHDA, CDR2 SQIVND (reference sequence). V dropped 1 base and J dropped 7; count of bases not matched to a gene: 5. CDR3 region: CASSIVSGDRTQYF. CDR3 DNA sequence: TGTGCCAGTAGTATAGTTAGCGGGGATAGGACCCAGTACTTC.

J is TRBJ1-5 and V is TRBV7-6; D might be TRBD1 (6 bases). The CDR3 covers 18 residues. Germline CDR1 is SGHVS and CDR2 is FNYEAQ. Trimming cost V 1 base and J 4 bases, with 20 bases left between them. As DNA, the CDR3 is TGTGCCAGCAGCTTAGAAGCTAGTGGGGGGGCAGGGAATCAGCCCCAGCATTTT. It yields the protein CASSLEASGGAGNQPQHF. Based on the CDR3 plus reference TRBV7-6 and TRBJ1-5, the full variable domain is GAGVSQSPRYKVTKRGQDVALRCDPISGHVSLYWYRQALGQGPEFLTYFNYEAQQDKSGLPNDRFSAERPEGSISTLTIQRTEQRDSAMYRCASSLEASGGAGNQPQHFGDGTRLSIL.

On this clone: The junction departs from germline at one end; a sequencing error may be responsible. CDR3 DNA sequence: TGTGCCAGCAGTTTAGGGACATCGTACGAGCAGTACTTC. It translates to CASSLGTSYEQYF. V gene TRBV11-3 combines with J gene TRBJ2-7; TRBD1 might be the D (6 bases). Germline V CDR1 and CDR2: SGHNT, YENEEA. This CDR3 is 13 amino acids long.

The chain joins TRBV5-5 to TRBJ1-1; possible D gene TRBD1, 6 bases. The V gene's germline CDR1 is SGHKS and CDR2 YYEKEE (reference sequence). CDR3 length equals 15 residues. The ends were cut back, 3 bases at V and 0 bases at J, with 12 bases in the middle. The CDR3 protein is CASSSGDTLNTEAFF. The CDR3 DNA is TGTGCCAGCAGCTCCGGGGACACCTTGAACACTGAAGCTTTCTTT.